The source of this T cell receptor beta chain is a study of blood T cell repertoires in COVID-19. For the study at large: Italy, Spain and the United States were the sources of the convalescent and acute COVID-19 samples. In each case, the material was cDNA or gDNA derived from T cells, B-cell-depleted T cells, or PBMCs.

Per the authors' pipeline: Reference gene primer amplification in the assay estimated nucleated cell counts. This table comes from immunoSEQ multiplex PCR, and its TCRdb copy is limited to in-frame clones, with some not included. The V and J calls and the clone size are those of that table, but D and trimming were determined from the DNA. The table shows under 200,000 clones, with 80% occurring only once. Germline V gene lookup returns CDR1 MGHRA and CDR2 YSYEKL. CDR3 size: 15 residues. V was pared by 0 bases and J by 8 bases, with 13 bases between. Sequencing was carried out using peripheral blood. This clonotype was obtained from a man in his fifties or sixties with acute or convalescent COVID-19. V gene TRBV4-1 combines with J gene TRBJ1-4; unclear D gene. CDR3 protein: CASSQDGRLNEKLFF. The DNA for the CDR3 is TGCGCCAGCAGCCAAGATGGCAGGTTGAACGAAAAACTGTTTTTT.